Shown below are 16 T cell receptor beta chains from a single sample sequenced in a study of blood T cells in healthy people across ages. Primers used in a second PCR of roughly 6 to 12 cycles were a sample-barcoded 5' primer and a J-beta primer mix. TCRdb independently ran MiXCR on the 5' RACE reads; one entry per CDR3 protein. The data show around 1,700,000 distinct CDR3 sequences, with 28% seen just once and 7% to 9% held by the top ten. Material for sequencing was blood. The receptors shown here come from a woman between 25 and 40 years old in good health.

The rearrangement links TRBV11-2 to TRBJ1-5, with D maybe TRBD1 (5 bases). V lost 0 bases to trimming and J lost 7 bases, with 13 bases between them. Looked up from germline, CDR1 is SGHAT and CDR2 is FQNNGV. This CDR3 spans 15 amino acids. The CDR3 region is CASSLESGWGQPQHF. For the CDR3, the DNA is TGTGCCAGCAGCTTAGAATCAGGGTGGGGACAGCCCCAGCATTTT.

This clonotype was seen at least ten times. This chain connects TRBV28 to TRBJ2-3; TRBD2 agrees at 7 bases. The V and J ends lost 3 bases and 5 bases, in that order; junction bases with no gene match: 8. CDR3 length: 15 amino acids. The germline CDR1 and CDR2 sequences are MDHEN and SYDVKM. DNA for the CDR3: TGTGCCAGCAGTTTCACCCGCGGGGGTGTAGATACGCAGTATTTT. It translates to CASSFTRGGVDTQYF.

The chain combines TRBV9 with TRBJ1-1; unclear D gene. Germline V gene lookup returns CDR1 SGDLS and CDR2 YYNGEE. V was shortened by 0 bases and J by 1 base, with 10 bases between the two germline ends. CDR3 length: 15 amino acids. For the CDR3, the DNA is TGTGCCAGCAGCGTAGCATCCGGAGGGAACACTGAAGCTTTCTTT. It translates to CASSVASGGNTEAFF.

This clonotype was recorded a few times. The chain carries TRBV10-3 and TRBJ2-3; D could derive from TRBD1 or TRBD2 (6 bases each). CDR3 size: 13 residues. Per the germline V gene, CDR1 is ENHRY and CDR2 is SYGVKD. Trimming pared 9 bases from V and 5 bases from J, leaving 15 bases between. In DNA form, the CDR3 reads TGTGCCATACAAGTAAGGGGGGAAGATACGCAGTATTTT. Protein product: CAIQVRGEDTQYF.

The chain uses TRBV7-9 and TRBJ1-2; D remains ambiguous. Deletions cut 2 bases from V and 8 bases from J, with 12 bases between. The CDR3 covers 13 residues. Germline V gives CDR1 SEHNR, CDR2 FQNEAQ (reference sequence). The CDR3 loop reads CASSLRASEGYTF. The CDR3 DNA is TGTGCCAGCAGCTTAAGGGCCAGCGAGGGCTACACCTTC.

The chain is built from TRBV12-3 or TRBV12-4 and TRBJ1-2, with 8 bases that match TRBD1. The CDR3 is 13 residues long. Losses at the gene ends were 6 bases for V and 8 bases for J; bases not matched to a gene: 8. The CDR3 loop is CASSFPGQVGYTF. CDR3 DNA: TGTGCCAGCAGCTTCCCGGGACAGGTGGGCTACACCTTC.

To note about this clonotype: Given a much more abundant clone one base away, this may be a read error. This chain joins TRBV7-2 and TRBJ2-5, with 8 bases matching TRBD2. The CDR3 totals 14 residues. From germline, CDR1 is SGHTA and CDR2 FQGNSA. The CDR3 loop reads CVSSLAGLRETQYF. DNA of the CDR3: TGTGTCAGCAGCTTAGCGGGGTTACGAGAGACCCAGTACTTC.

This clonotype was observed a few times. Germline is not matched at one junction end, which may reflect a read error. The J gene is TRBJ2-5, the V gene TRBV12-3 or TRBV12-4; D could derive from TRBD1 or TRBD2 (6 bases each). This CDR3 spans 14 amino acids. CDR3: CVSSLGGAGETQYF. The CDR3 DNA reads as TGTGTCAGCAGTTTGGGGGGCGCGGGAGAGACCCAGTACTTC.

This clonotype was seen ten or more times. The chain couples TRBV7-2 to TRBJ2-1; D gene ambiguous. Germline lookup yields CDR1 SGHTA and CDR2 FQGNSA. The CDR3 covers 12 residues. The germline V and J ends were trimmed by 11 bases and 15 bases, with 23 bases remaining between them. The CDR3 region has the DNA TGTGCCTCGCACCTTGTGGCCCGCCCATTGTTCTTC. This translates into CASHLVARPLFF.

This chain links TRBV4-2 with TRBJ2-3; no reliable D call. V was trimmed by 0 bases and J by 0 bases, leaving 10 bases between them. The germline gives CDR1 LGHNA, CDR2 YNFKEQ. There are 16 residues in the CDR3. For the CDR3, the DNA is TGTGCCAGCAGCCAAGATCCCCTAACTAGCACAGATACGCAGTATTTT. Protein sequence: CASSQDPLTSTDTQYF.

As concerns this clonotype: A much larger clonotype is one base distant, so this may be a read error. The V and J genes are TRBV29-1 and TRBJ1-2; D is ambiguous. The CDR3 is 10 amino acids. From germline, CDR1 is SQVTM and CDR2 ANQGSEA. CDR3: CSVSDGGCTF. As DNA, the CDR3 is TGCAGCGTCTCGGACGGAGGCTGCACCTTC.

The rearrangement links TRBV7-2 to TRBJ1-5; D ambiguous. Trimming removed 5 bases at V and 0 bases at J, with 11 bases between. The CDR3 covers 15 residues. Per germline, CDR1 SGHTA and CDR2 FQGNSA. The CDR3 spells CASSPQKHSNQPQHF. In DNA, the CDR3 is TGTGCCAGCAGCCCTCAGAAGCATAGCAATCAGCCCCAGCATTTT.

This chain uses TRBV29-1 with TRBJ1-1; possibly TRBD1 for D (5 bases). The V and J ends lost 2 bases and 5 bases respectively, with 12 bases between them. The germline V gene has CDR1 SQVTM and CDR2 ANQGSEA. The CDR3 has 13 amino acids. CDR3 residues: CSVERGVRTEAFF. CDR3 coding DNA: TGCAGCGTTGAAAGGGGAGTCCGTACTGAAGCTTTCTTT.

A remark on this clonotype: Relative to the germline gene, one junction end is altered; a read error may explain this. The chain is built from TRBV5-1 and TRBJ2-5; no reliable D call. TRBJ2-7 explains the end of the DNA better; the J call may be wrong. Germline V lookup: CDR1 SGHRS, CDR2 YFSETQ. This CDR3 is 12 amino acids long. CDR3 protein: CASSAQRDEQYF. DNA for the CDR3: TGCGCTAGCAGTGCCCAGAGAGACGAGCAGTACTTC.

The chain links TRBV4-3 to TRBJ1-4, with D uncertain. The CDR3 spans 16 residues. Per germline, CDR1 LGHNA and CDR2 YSLEER. The V end was cut by 4 bases, the J end by 5 bases, with 17 bases between. The CDR3 DNA reads as TGCGCCAGCAGCCCGTCTAGCAACTCCAACAATGAAAAACTGTTTTTT. It encodes CASSPSSNSNNEKLFF.

V usage is TRBV28 and J usage is TRBJ2-1; 9 positions match TRBD1. CDR1 is MDHEN and CDR2 is SYDVKM in the germline V gene. This CDR3 is 15 amino acids long. Germline trimming cut 4 bases from V and 6 bases from J; bases unmatched to any gene: 7. The CDR3 is CASSWDRARSNEQFF. The CDR3, as DNA: TGTGCCAGCAGTTGGGACAGGGCAAGAAGCAATGAGCAGTTCTTC.